The clone carrying this T cell receptor (beta chain) was seen many times. Thyroid surgery took place with no prior treatment in any patient. Per the germline V gene, CDR1 is LGHNA and CDR2 is YNFKEQ. This CDR3 is built from 20 residues. V was clipped by 4 bases and J by 1 base; unmatched bases: 16. The data belong to a study of metastatic and nonmetastatic thyroid tumors. TCRdb re-clonotyped the PCR reads via MiXCR. The data show about 24,000 clones, 20% to 30% seen once. This TCR derives from a male donor with papillary thyroid cancer or a benign thyroid nodule (not recorded which). Some clones in this sample may be carry-over from other donors' samples. The V and J genes are TRBV4-2 and TRBJ2-2, with 9 bases identical to TRBD2. Material for sequencing was blood. CDR3 region: CASSLKSWGGGRENTGELFF. For the CDR3, the DNA is TGTGCCAGCAGCCTAAAGTCCTGGGGCGGCGGGAGGGAGAACACCGGGGAGCTGTTTTTT.